This T cell receptor beta chain was documented in a study of neurological immune-mediated disorders. The time point here: longitudinal time-point 2. The authors made cDNA by 5'RACE with 10-nucleotide random UMIs. Each CDR3 protein is one row after TCRdb ran MiXCR on the 5' RACE reads. The sample shows some 49,000 distinct CDR3 sequences, less than 15% of them seen only once. Germline V gene data show CDR1 as DFQATT and CDR2 as SNEGSKA (reference sequence). This CDR3 has 14 amino acids. Trimming took 4 bases from V and 7 from J; bases not matched to a gene: 10. Within the sample, this clonotype is medium-sized.

The J gene is TRBJ1-2, the V gene TRBV20-1; 9 bases are shared with TRBD1. The sequence was obtained from a male donor with HTLV-1-associated myelopathy (HAM/TSP). Source material: PBMCs. The CDR3 is CSATPSGTGFGYTF. CDR3 nucleotides: TGCAGTGCTACCCCCTCCGGGACAGGGTTTGGCTACACCTTC.